Included here is one T cell receptor beta chain sequence, with context. Per the original data handling: By means of reference gene primer amplification, nucleated cell counts were estimated. The method was immunoSEQ multiplex PCR; TCRdb's version includes in-frame clones alone and lacks a portion of them. V and J calls plus clone size are reproduced from that table; the DNA served to infer D and trimming. The sample yields 270,000 or so clones, roughly 84% seen once. Trimming removed 7 bases from V and 0 bases from J; junction bases left unmatched: 4. The CDR3 consists of 14 residues. Germline V CDR1 and CDR2: SGHDT, YYEEEE. These data originate in a study of blood T cell repertoires in COVID-19. Overall study context: Sources were T cells, B-cell-depleted T cells, or PBMCs; the material itself was cDNA or gDNA.

This receptor was obtained from a woman aged 18-29 years with acute or convalescent COVID-19. The sample taken for sequencing was peripheral blood. The chain links TRBV5-6 to TRBJ2-7; 10 bases are a match to TRBD1. The chain's CDR3 is CASRRQGASYEQYF. The CDR3 region has the DNA TGTGCCAGCCGACGACAGGGGGCCTCCTACGAGCAGTACTTC. Drawing the rest from reference TRBV5-6 and TRBJ2-7, the complete variable domain is DAGVTQSPTHLIKTRGQQVTLRCSPKSGHDTVSWYQQALGQGPQFIFQYYEEEERQRGNFPDRFSGHQFPNYSSELNVNALLLGDSALYLCASRRQGASYEQYFGPGTRLTVT.